Following are 4 T cell receptor beta chains from one sample sequenced in a study of blood T cell repertoires in COVID-19. Sequencing was performed with immunoSEQ multiplex PCR; in TCRdb, only in-frame clones are kept and a portion is missing. The repertoire holds about 380,000 clones, roughly four fifths seen once, with 0.85% to 1.2% in the top ten. The sequenced material came from peripheral blood. Source of these receptors: a human donor with acute or convalescent COVID-19. The donor label of this sample is uncertain.

The V and J genes are TRBV18 and TRBJ2-3, with 7 bases lining up with TRBD1. This CDR3 is 14 amino acids long. The junction had 8 bases not matched to a gene; V was cut back by 5 bases and J by 6 bases. CDR1 KGHSH and CDR2 LQKENI come from the germline V gene. In DNA form, the CDR3 reads TGTGCCAGCTCAAGCGAACAGGGGCTTGATACGCAGTATTTT. This sequence encodes CASSSEQGLDTQYF. The full variable domain, with the rest looked up from reference TRBV18 and TRBJ2-3, is NAGVMQNPRHLVRRRGQEARLRCSPMKGHSHVYWYRQLPEEGLKFMVYLQKENIIDESGMPKERFSAEFPKEGPSILRIQQVVRGDSAAYFCASSSEQGLDTQYFGPGTRLTVL.

This clone was detected once. The chain is built from TRBV7-9 and TRBJ2-7; D is possibly TRBD1 (6 bases). Deletions cut 4 bases from V and 2 bases from J, with 12 bases between. This CDR3 comprises 14 residues. The germline CDR1 and CDR2 sequences are SEHNR and FQNEAQ (reference sequence). The CDR3 sequence is CASSYGQWTYEQYF. CDR3 bases: TGTGCCAGCAGCTATGGACAGTGGACCTACGAGCAGTACTTC.

V gene TRBV3-1 (or the pseudogene TRBV3-2) combines with J gene TRBJ1-6, with TRBD1 matching over 9 bases. The ends lost 5 bases at V and 9 bases at J; junction bases unmatched: 8. CDR1 is LGHDT, CDR2 YNNKEL, per germline (reference sequence). CDR3 length: 15 amino acids. Here the CDR3 reads CASSFTGGMASPLHF. CDR3 coding DNA: TGTGCCAGCAGCTTCACAGGGGGCATGGCTTCACCCCTCCACTTT.

The rearrangement uses TRBV19 and TRBJ1-5, with 8 bases that match TRBD1. In germline, CDR1 is LNHDA, CDR2 SQIVND (reference sequence). V dropped 4 bases and J dropped 2; count of bases not matched to a gene: 4. The CDR3 covers 15 residues. CDR3 protein: CASSKSGGGNQPQHF. In DNA form, the CDR3 reads TGTGCCAGTAGTAAATCAGGGGGCGGCAATCAGCCCCAGCATTTT.